The 32 T cell receptor beta chains in this list originate from one sample, sequenced in a study of blood T cell repertoires in COVID-19. The protocol was immunoSEQ multiplex PCR, while the TCRdb copy is restricted to in-frame clones and leaves out a portion. This table holds about 57,000 clones, roughly 78% found once. The sample consisted of peripheral blood. These receptors all come from a woman aged 80 or over with acute or convalescent COVID-19.

The gene calls are TRBV10-2 and TRBJ2-7; TRBD2 might be the D (5 bases). The germline gives CDR1 WSHSY, CDR2 SAAADI. The CDR3 sequence is 13 residues long. The V end lost 5 bases, the J end lost 3 bases, and 11 bases lay between the germline ends. CDR3 in amino acids: CASSSTGLYEQYF. In nucleotides, the CDR3 is TGCGCCAGCAGTTCGACTGGACTCTACGAGCAGTACTTC.

V gene TRBV11-2 combines with J gene TRBJ1-3; tentative D call: TRBD1 (6 bases). The V gene's germline CDR1 is SGHAT and CDR2 FQNNGV. Trimming stripped 1 base from V and 1 base from J, with 14 bases between. The CDR3 covers 17 residues. The CDR3 reads CASSLGVVGASGNTIYF. The CDR3 bases are TGTGCCAGCAGCTTAGGGGTTGTGGGGGCTTCTGGAAACACCATATATTTT.

The chain is built from TRBV3-1 (or the pseudogene TRBV3-2) and TRBJ2-3, with a weak D call TRBD1 (7 bases). This CDR3 has 16 amino acids. Trimming stripped 5 bases from V and 2 bases from J, with 17 bases between. Germline loops: CDR1 LGHDT, CDR2 YNNKEL (reference sequence). CDR3 region: CASSGAGTAITDTQYF. The CDR3 DNA reads TGTGCCAGCAGCGGGGCGGGGACAGCGATCACAGATACGCAGTATTTT.

This chain links TRBV19 with TRBJ1-5; 12 nucleotides align to TRBD1. V lost 7 bases and J lost 6; bases outside the gene matches: 7. This CDR3 has 15 amino acids. CDR1 and CDR2 (germline): LNHDA, SQIVND (reference sequence). The CDR3 DNA sequence: TGTGCCAGTACCCCAGGGACAGGGGGCACTCAGCCCCAGCATTTT. Its protein is CASTPGTGGTQPQHF.

The V call is TRBV19, the J call TRBJ1-6; no firm D call. Germline lookup yields CDR1 LNHDA and CDR2 SQIVND (reference sequence). CDR3 length: 20 residues. Trimming pared 4 bases from V and 0 bases from J, leaving 22 bases between. CDR3 sequence reads: CASSTKPIRAAHSYNSPLHF. CDR3 nucleotide sequence: TGTGCCAGTAGTACAAAACCAATCAGAGCGGCACACTCCTATAATTCACCCCTCCACTTT.

The rearrangement links TRBV2 to TRBJ2-7; TRBD2 is a possible D gene (5 bases). V lost 10 bases and J lost 6, with 13 bases in between. The CDR3 totals 11 residues. Looked up from germline, CDR1 is SNHLY and CDR2 is FYNNEI. CDR3 coding DNA: TGTGCCACCCGGGAACGTCTCGAGCAGTACTTC. It yields the protein CATRERLEQYF.

V usage is TRBV9 and J usage is TRBJ2-3; D is perhaps TRBD2 (5 bases). V was clipped by 2 bases and J by 2 bases, with 9 bases between them. CDR1 is SGDLS, CDR2 YYNGEE, per germline. The CDR3 totals 14 residues. CDR3 sequence (DNA): TGTGCCAGCAGCGTGAGGGATGTCACAGATACGCAGTATTTT. Its protein product is CASSVRDVTDTQYF.

The J gene is TRBJ2-1, the V gene TRBV2; D is uncertain. The CDR3 length is 11 residues. CDR1 and CDR2 from the germline V gene are SNHLY and FYNNEI. The V gene lost 7 bases and the J gene lost 3 bases, with 4 bases spanning the gap. The chain's CDR3 is CASNYYNEQFF. The CDR3 DNA reads as TGTGCCAGCAACTACTACAATGAGCAGTTCTTC.

The J gene is TRBJ2-2, the V gene TRBV6-5; tentative D call: TRBD2 (6 bases). CDR3 length: 15 amino acids. CDR1 and CDR2 (germline): MNHEY, SVGAGI. V was pared by 6 bases and J by 0 bases, with 11 bases between. The CDR3 loop is CASRAGSANTGELFF. CDR3 nucleotide sequence: TGTGCCAGCAGGGCGGGGAGCGCGAACACCGGGGAGCTGTTTTTT.

The V call is TRBV4-1, the J call TRBJ2-3; weak D call: TRBD1 (6 bases). The CDR3 covers 15 residues. The ends were cut back, 0 bases at V and 3 bases at J, with 10 bases in the middle. Germline V lookup: CDR1 MGHRA, CDR2 YSYEKL. The CDR3 DNA follows: TGCGCCAGCAGCCAAGATACAAGGGGGACAGATACGCAGTATTTT. Its translation is CASSQDTRGTDTQYF.

V is TRBV19 and J is TRBJ1-1; D is possibly TRBD1 (6 bases). Trimming cost V 5 bases and J 4 bases, with 11 bases left between them. In germline, CDR1 is LNHDA, CDR2 SQIVND (reference sequence). The CDR3 sequence is 13 residues long. CDR3 residues: CASSPQGITEAFF. In DNA, the CDR3 is TGTGCCAGTAGTCCTCAGGGGATCACTGAAGCTTTCTTT.

The V and J genes are TRBV3-1 (or the pseudogene TRBV3-2) and TRBJ1-2, with 11 bases matching TRBD1. J lost 8 bases, V lost 5 bases, and 13 bases had no gene match. In germline, CDR1 is LGHDT, CDR2 YNNKEL (reference sequence). The CDR3 covers 16 residues. Written as DNA, the CDR3 is TGTGCCAGCAGCGGAACCGGGACAGGGGGTTCGGGAGGCTACACCTTC. It is translated as CASSGTGTGGSGGYTF.

The rearrangement uses TRBV6-5 and TRBJ2-7; no reliable D call. V gave up 5 bases and J gave up 3 bases, with 14 bases separating them. Germline-derived CDR1 and CDR2 are MNHEY and SVGAGI. The CDR3 is made up of 14 amino acids. The CDR3 DNA sequence: TGTGCCAGCAGTCCACAGAAAGGTCGCTACGAGCAGTACTTC. This encodes CASSPQKGRYEQYF.

The chain recombines TRBV12-3 or TRBV12-4 with TRBJ2-3; possible D gene TRBD2, 5 bases. V was trimmed by 2 bases and J by 10 bases, leaving 7 bases between them. This CDR3 comprises 11 residues. CDR3 region: CASSLMEAQYF. The CDR3 region has the DNA TGTGCCAGCAGTTTAATGGAGGCGCAGTATTTT.

The chain joins TRBV6-5 to TRBJ1-2; 8 nucleotides align to TRBD1. The CDR3 is 14 amino acids. After removal of 7 bases from V and 4 bases from J, the junction contained 8 bases not matched to a gene. CDR1 and CDR2 from the germline V gene are MNHEY and SVGAGI. In DNA, the CDR3 is TGTGCCAGCATCCCTGGACAGGGAGGCTATGGCTACACCTTC. Its protein product is CASIPGQGGYGYTF.

This clone was detected only a few times. The chain recombines TRBV19 with TRBJ1-5; 7 bases match TRBD1. Trimming removed 3 bases from V and 3 bases from J; junction bases left unmatched: 8. Germline loops: CDR1 LNHDA, CDR2 SQIVND (reference sequence). CDR3 length: 16 residues. For the CDR3, the DNA is TGTGCCAGTAGTATGTTTGGACAGGCGTACAATCAGCCCCAGCATTTT. Its translation: CASSMFGQAYNQPQHF. Full variable domain (outside the CDR3, taken from reference TRBV19 and TRBJ1-5): DGGITQSPKYLFRKEGQNVTLSCEQNLNHDAMYWYRQDPGQGLRLIYYSQIVNDFQKGDIAEGYSVSREKKESFPLTVTSAQKNPTAFYLCASSMFGQAYNQPQHFGDGTRLSIL.

V and J are TRBV11-2 and TRBJ2-3, with no clear D. The V gene lost 5 bases and the J gene lost 3 bases, with 9 bases spanning the gap. The CDR3 is made up of 13 amino acids. Germline-derived CDR1 and CDR2 are SGHAT and FQNNGV. The CDR3, as DNA: TGTGCCAGCAGCCCCGGTACGACAGATACGCAGTATTTT. Translating it yields CASSPGTTDTQYF. Drawing the rest from reference TRBV11-2 and TRBJ2-3, the complete variable domain is EAGVAQSPRYKIIEKRQSVAFWCNPISGHATLYWYQQILGQGPKLLIQFQNNGVVDDSQLPKDRFSAERLKGVDSTLKIQPAKLEDSAVYLCASSPGTTDTQYFGPGTRLTVL.

This chain connects TRBV27 to TRBJ2-3; 7 bases line up with TRBD1. The CDR3 is made up of 16 amino acids. J lost 4 bases, V lost 6 bases, and 13 bases had no gene match. CDR1 and CDR2 from the germline V gene are MNHEY and SMNVEV (reference sequence). This chain's CDR3 is CASRQRDSSRPDTQYF. The DNA for the CDR3 is TGTGCCAGCAGGCAAAGGGACAGTAGCCGGCCAGATACGCAGTATTTT.

The chain combines TRBV3-1 (or the pseudogene TRBV3-2) with TRBJ2-5; perhaps TRBD1 as D (6 bases). The V gene lost 0 bases and the J gene lost 9 bases, with 17 bases spanning the gap. The CDR3 totals 15 residues. Germline V CDR1 and CDR2: LGHDT, YNNKEL (reference sequence). CDR3 DNA: TGTGCCAGCAGCCAAGATGGAGGCGCTGCAGGGGCCCAGTACTTC. Translation: CASSQDGGAAGAQYF.

The chain joins TRBV30 to TRBJ2-5, with D tentatively TRBD2 (5 bases). The CDR3 consists of 14 residues. The V and J ends lost 1 base and 5 bases respectively, with 14 bases between them. The germline gives CDR1 GTSNPN, CDR2 SVGIG (reference sequence). The CDR3 nucleotides are TGTGCCTGGAGTGGGCTAGCCGTCTTGGAGACCCAGTACTTC. Amino acids: CAWSGLAVLETQYF.

The table lists this clone with a count of one. The chain joins TRBV27 to TRBJ1-5, with 8 bases aligning to TRBD1. In germline, CDR1 is MNHEY, CDR2 SMNVEV (reference sequence). The V segment lost 6 bases and the J segment 2 bases; nucleotides outside the gene matches: 3. The CDR3 spans 14 residues. The chain's CDR3 is CASRQTGGNQPQHF. The DNA for the CDR3 is TGTGCCAGCAGGCAGACAGGGGGCAATCAGCCCCAGCATTTT.

The chain combines TRBV19 with TRBJ1-5; maybe TRBD1 (5 bases). Germline V gene lookup returns CDR1 LNHDA and CDR2 SQIVND (reference sequence). Trimming removed 5 bases from V and 4 bases from J, with 15 bases in between. The CDR3 contains 15 residues. This CDR3 reads CASSLTGGSNQPQHF. The DNA for the CDR3 is TGTGCCAGTAGTTTAACAGGAGGGTCGAATCAGCCCCAGCATTTT.

This sequence joins TRBV19 and TRBJ1-2; D is possibly TRBD1 (6 bases). V gave up 6 bases and J gave up 5 bases, with 19 bases separating them. The CDR3 runs to 15 residues. Germline V gives CDR1 LNHDA, CDR2 SQIVND (reference sequence). The CDR3 loop is CASSPNGGARYGYTF. The DNA for the CDR3 is TGTGCCAGTAGCCCGAACGGGGGGGCTCGATATGGCTACACCTTC.

The chain combines TRBV2 with TRBJ2-1, with a weak D call TRBD2 (6 bases). Deletions cut 7 bases from V and 9 bases from J, with 19 bases between. CDR3 length: 14 amino acids. Germline CDR1 SNHLY, CDR2 FYNNEI. CDR3 residues: CASTGTGVSGEQFF. CDR3 bases: TGTGCCAGCACGGGTACGGGGGTCTCTGGTGAGCAGTTCTTC.

The V call is TRBV7-9, the J call TRBJ1-2; 8 positions match TRBD1. CDR3 length equals 16 residues. The V gene's germline CDR1 is SEHNR and CDR2 FQNEAQ (reference sequence). The V and J ends lost 0 bases and 5 bases, in that order; junction bases with no gene match: 8. CDR3 sequence: CASSLAAAGGAYGYTF. CDR3 DNA sequence: TGTGCCAGCAGCTTAGCAGCGGCAGGGGGCGCGTATGGCTACACCTTC.

J is TRBJ2-1 and V is TRBV5-4; 9 nucleotides line up with TRBD2. CDR3 length: 16 residues. With V trimmed by 4 bases and J by 6 bases, 11 bases remained unmatched. CDR1 SGHNT and CDR2 YYREEE come from the germline V gene (reference sequence). The CDR3 region has the DNA TGTGCCAGCAGCCCTACCCTAGCGGGACTAGGCAATGAGCAGTTCTTC. Its protein product is CASSPTLAGLGNEQFF.

V and J are TRBV7-8 and TRBJ1-5; D not resolved. CDR1 is SGHVS, CDR2 FQNEAQ, per germline. This CDR3 comprises 13 residues. Trimming pared 0 bases from V and 10 bases from J, leaving 10 bases between. CDR3 protein: CASSLAIEGPQHF. CDR3 sequence (DNA): TGTGCCAGCAGCTTAGCGATCGAGGGCCCCCAGCATTTT.

The rearrangement links TRBV5-1 to TRBJ2-5; TRBD1 matches 8 bases. There are 14 residues in the CDR3. The trim removed 5 bases at V and 2 bases at J, leaving 5 bases unmatched. Germline V lookup: CDR1 SGHRS, CDR2 YFSETQ. The CDR3 is CASRFGQGQETQYF. In nucleotides, the CDR3 is TGCGCCAGCAGATTTGGACAGGGACAAGAGACCCAGTACTTC.

The rearrangement links TRBV14 to TRBJ2-1; 9 nucleotides align to TRBD2. The germline gives CDR1 SGHDN, CDR2 FVKESK. The V and J ends lost 3 bases and 7 bases, in that order; junction bases with no gene match: 13. The CDR3 runs 17 residues. In DNA, the CDR3 is TGTGCCAGCAGCCAGCGCCGCGGACTAGCGTTTGCGAATGAGCAGTTCTTC. It yields the protein CASSQRRGLAFANEQFF. The full variable domain, completed using reference TRBV14 and TRBJ2-1, is EAGVTQFPSHSVIEKGQTVTLRCDPISGHDNLYWYRRVMGKEIKFLLHFVKESKQDESGMPNNRFLAERTGGTYSTLKVQPAELEDSGVYFCASSQRRGLAFANEQFFGPGTRLTVL.

This clone came up a few times. J is TRBJ2-1 and V is TRBV30; 7 nucleotides line up with TRBD2. V lost 2 bases to trimming and J lost 9 bases; unmatched junction nucleotides: 7. The CDR3 has 13 amino acids. Per the germline V gene, CDR1 is GTSNPN and CDR2 is SVGIG (reference sequence). CDR3 nucleotides: TGTGCCTGGAGTCTGGCGGGAGAGGCTGAGCAGTTCTTC. This sequence encodes CAWSLAGEAEQFF.

The chain links TRBV28 to TRBJ2-1, with TRBD2 identical over 9 bases. The CDR3 contains 16 residues. Germline V CDR1 and CDR2: MDHEN, SYDVKM. V was clipped by 7 bases and J by 7 bases; unmatched bases: 14. The CDR3 DNA reads TGTGCCAGCACCCCCCGGGGAGCGGGGGGAAAGAATGAGCAGTTCTTC. Amino acids: CASTPRGAGGKNEQFF. The entire variable domain, with the rest obtained from reference TRBV28 and TRBJ2-1, is as follows: DVKVTQSSRYLVKRTGEKVFLECVQDMDHENMFWYRQDPGLGLRLIYFSYDVKMKEKGDIPEGYSVSREKKERFSLILESASTNQTSMYLCASTPRGAGGKNEQFFGPGTRLTVL.

The chain links TRBV19 to TRBJ1-5; no clear D. Germline V gene data show CDR1 as LNHDA and CDR2 as SQIVND (reference sequence). The CDR3 extends over 16 amino acids. The V gene lost 4 bases and the J gene lost 0 bases, with 13 bases spanning the gap. The CDR3 nucleotides read TGTGCCAGTAGTACACTCTTGAGCCATAGCAATCAGCCCCAGCATTTT. This translates into CASSTLLSHSNQPQHF.